This T cell receptor beta chain came from a study of Graves' ophthalmopathy and Graves' hyperthyroidism. The table lists this clonotype with many counts. After removal of 5 bases from V and 2 bases from J, the junction contained 8 bases not matched to a gene. In germline, CDR1 is SNHLY, CDR2 FYNNEI. The CDR3 contains 15 residues. Ophthalmopathic donors had moderate-to-severe activity, CAS ≥3 and NOSPECS ≥4, with disease that had lasted under 3 months. For repertoire sequencing, the TCR beta CDR3 regions were amplified from RNA transcripts. First-round RT-PCR relied on HTBI primers, and a second-round multiplex PCR came next. TCRdb used MiXCR to reprocess the multiplex PCR reads, holding one entry per CDR3 protein. The table lists about 480,000 distinct CDR3 sequences, about 15% of them singletons.

The clonotype comes from a woman aged 25 to 39 with Graves' ophthalmopathy. The sample taken for sequencing was blood. The V call is TRBV2, the J call TRBJ1-2; 7 bases map to TRBD1. Here the CDR3 reads CASSMTGQPNYGYTF. CDR3 bases: TGTGCCAGCAGTATGACGGGACAGCCAAACTATGGCTACACCTTC.